Shown below are 9 T cell receptor beta chains from a single sample sequenced in a study of control samples from healthy donors and cancer patients. Measured with immunoSEQ multiplex PCR; TCRdb has only the in-frame clones, and not every one. Of 150,000 to 200,000 clones listed, 92% are singletons. The sequencing input was blood. Source of these receptors: a woman aged 25 to 39 in good health.

The rearrangement links TRBV20-1 to TRBJ2-3, with a weak D call TRBD2 (6 bases). CDR3 size: 11 residues. With 7 bases removed from V and 4 bases from J, the gap between germline ends came to 9 bases. Germline CDR1 and CDR2: DFQATT and SNEGSKA (reference sequence). CDR3 region: CSVWEADTQYF. The DNA of the CDR3 is TGCAGTGTCTGGGAGGCAGATACGCAGTATTTT.

CDR3 DNA: TGTGCCAGCAGCTTAGAGGGGACGGATGCCTCTGGGGCCAACGTCCTGACTTTC. It yields the protein CASSLEGTDASGANVLTF. This sequence joins TRBV11-2 and TRBJ2-6; D tentatively reads TRBD1 or TRBD2 (5 bases each). The CDR3 covers 18 residues. Trimming cost V 0 bases and J 0 bases, with 12 bases left between them. Germline CDR1 and CDR2: SGHAT and FQNNGV.

V is TRBV27 and J is TRBJ1-4; no clear D gene. The germline gives CDR1 MNHEY, CDR2 SMNVEV (reference sequence). The CDR3 runs 14 residues. V was shortened by 7 bases and J by 7 bases, with 16 bases between the two germline ends. The CDR3 DNA sequence: TGTGCCAGCATTAAGGGAGCGACGGGTGAAAAACTGTTTTTT. It specifies CASIKGATGEKLFF. Complete variable domain (other parts from reference TRBV27 and TRBJ1-4): EAQVTQNPRYLITVTGKKLTVTCSQNMNHEYMSWYRQDPGLGLRQIYYSMNVEVTDKGDVPEGYKVSRKEKRNFPLILESPSPNQTSLYFCASIKGATGEKLFFGSGTQLSVL.

This sequence joins TRBV19 and TRBJ2-2, with 7 bases aligning to TRBD1. Unmatched junction bases numbered 2, after V lost 6 bases and J lost 1 base. This CDR3 spans 14 amino acids. Per germline, CDR1 LNHDA and CDR2 SQIVND (reference sequence). The CDR3 DNA reads TGTGCCAGTAGGAGACAGGGGAACACCGGGGAGCTGTTTTTT. Translation gives CASRRQGNTGELFF.

This chain uses TRBV5-1 with TRBJ2-5; D remains ambiguous. The CDR3 spans 15 residues. Trimming removed 0 bases at V and 2 bases at J, with 11 bases between. From germline, CDR1 is SGHRS and CDR2 YFSETQ. The CDR3 here is CASSLAQVQQETQYF. The CDR3 coding sequence is TGCGCCAGCAGCTTGGCCCAGGTGCAACAAGAGACCCAGTACTTC.

J is TRBJ1-2 and V is TRBV11-2; 8 positions agree with TRBD1. Germline CDR1 reads SGHAT; CDR2 reads FQNNGV. V trimming: 6 bases; J trimming: 2 bases; junction bases outside the gene matches: 14. CDR3 length: 17 residues. Here the CDR3 reads CASRDVGWDRPNYGYTF. The CDR3 DNA is TGTGCCAGCAGGGACGTAGGGTGGGACAGGCCAAACTATGGCTACACCTTC.

The rearrangement uses TRBV5-1 and TRBJ1-3; tentative D call: TRBD1 (5 bases). CDR3 length equals 16 residues. Per the germline V gene, CDR1 is SGHRS and CDR2 is YFSETQ. Trimming left V 3 bases short and J 0 bases short, with 13 bases between. The CDR3 coding sequence is TGCGCCAGCAGCTACCAGGGATTGAGCTCTGGAAACACCATATATTTT. This gives the protein CASSYQGLSSGNTIYF. Based on the CDR3 plus reference TRBV5-1 and TRBJ1-3, the full variable domain is KAGVTQTPRYLIKTRGQQVTLSCSPISGHRSVSWYQQTPGQGLQFLFEYFSETQRNKGNFPGRFSGRQFSNSRSEMNVSTLELGDSALYLCASSYQGLSSGNTIYFGEGSWLTVV.

The sample holds one count of this clone. The V gene is TRBV18, the J gene TRBJ1-1, with D tentatively TRBD1 (5 bases). This CDR3 has 17 residues. From germline, CDR1 is KGHSH and CDR2 LQKENI. Between the trimmed V and J ends, which lost 1 base and 0 bases, there was a span of 15 bases. The CDR3 DNA reads as TGTGCCAGCTCACCACGACAGTTGGAGGGCATGAACACTGAAGCTTTCTTT. Translated, it gives CASSPRQLEGMNTEAFF.

V gene TRBV19 combines with J gene TRBJ2-7, with TRBD1 matching 12 bases. V gave up 1 base and J gave up 5 bases; unmatched junction bases: 3. The CDR3 loop spans 15 amino acids. Germline V lookup: CDR1 LNHDA, CDR2 SQIVND (reference sequence). This chain's CDR3 is CASSIAGQGANEQYF. The CDR3 DNA follows: TGTGCCAGTAGTATAGCGGGACAGGGGGCGAACGAGCAGTACTTC. The whole variable domain, remainder taken from reference TRBV19 and TRBJ2-7, is DGGITQSPKYLFRKEGQNVTLSCEQNLNHDAMYWYRQDPGQGLRLIYYSQIVNDFQKGDIAEGYSVSREKKESFPLTVTSAQKNPTAFYLCASSIAGQGANEQYFGPGTRLTVT.